Below, one T cell receptor (beta chain) is given with its context. Its antigen is still unknown. The protocol was immunoSEQ multiplex PCR, while the TCRdb copy is restricted to in-frame clones and leaves out a portion. Among approximately 2,000,000 clones listed, 90% to 95% were seen once. The data are from a study of shared clonotypes between healthy human individuals. Study-wide results and limits: Larger estimated richness was generally recorded for naive subsets relative to memory subsets.

Cells designated naive CD8 were CD45RO-negative and were positively selected for CCR7, with terminally differentiated effector memory CD45RA+ cells excluded. Donation came from healthy HIV-negative adults that had no recent acute infections or vaccinations. CDR1 and CDR2 from the germline V gene are MDHEN and SYDVKM. The CDR3 is made up of 15 amino acids. Trimming removed 6 bases at V and 5 bases at J, with 17 bases between. This receptor was identified in a man aged 18 to 30 in good health. Some clones in this sample may be carry-over from other donors' samples. The sequenced sample consisted of naive CD8+ T cells from PBMCs. The chain recombines TRBV28 with TRBJ1-5, with D perhaps matching TRBD1 (5 bases). CDR3 coding DNA: TGTGCCAGCAGCCCTCCCTTCGGGGCCCATCAGCCCCAGCATTTT. Its translation: CASSPPFGAHQPQHF.